The entry that follows covers one T cell receptor (beta chain) sequence. Antigen specificity is unknown. The data were obtained in a study of T cell responses to AZD1222 COVID-19 vaccine. Study findings and constraints: The breadth and depth of Spike-specific TCRs increased once two AZD1222 doses had been given. It should be noted that donors were predominantly white British and more often female, and clonal diversity was possibly underestimated. With dominance at 160-218 and 743-854, vaccine-associated CD4 TCRs spanned spike.

The CDR3 totals 14 residues. Trimming left V 3 bases short and J 6 bases short, with 13 bases between. CDR1 is SGDLS and CDR2 is YYNGEE in the germline V gene. Clones were sequenced by immunoSEQ multiplex PCR, and TCRdb holds only the in-frame ones, with some missing. The sample includes over 50,000 clones, around 85% of them seen just once. The source was peripheral blood, collected on day 0 of AZD1222 vaccination. The receptor's source is an adult in good health. The chain combines TRBV9 with TRBJ1-5; unclear D gene. CDR3 bases: TGTGCCAGCAGCGCGGCCCCGACGGGTCAGCCCCAGCATTTT. Its translation: CASSAAPTGQPQHF.